This T cell receptor beta chain was profiled in a study of patients and donors after allogeneic stem cell transplantation. Trimming pared 3 bases from V and 7 bases from J, leaving 12 bases between. The CDR3 length is 13 residues. The V gene's germline CDR1 is MNHEY and CDR2 SMNVEV (reference sequence). This clonotype appeared a few times. TCRdb re-called the RT-PCR reads through MiXCR, storing one row per CDR3 protein. The sample contains 920,000 or so distinct CDR3 sequences, more than 15% of which appear only once. Sample: blood, either unsorted or a sorted T cell fraction (not recorded which). The V and J genes are TRBV27 and TRBJ1-2; D is undetermined. The source is a human donor who was either an allogeneic HSCT recipient or a stem cell or donor lymphocyte infusion donor (not recorded which). It is not recorded whose cells these are; they may come from a transplant donor. Here the CDR3 DNA reads TGTGCCAGCAGTTTCGGCGGTCGTGGTGGCTACACCTTC. Protein product: CASSFGGRGGYTF.